This entry is about one T cell receptor (beta chain). What antigen it recognizes has not been identified. The record has no base qualities; no much larger clone is one base away. Taken from the germline V gene (reference sequence), the CDR1 and CDR2 loops are LGHDT and YNNKEL. Germline trimming: 6 bases from V, 8 bases from J; junction bases outside gene matches: 10. Measured from the cysteine to the phenylalanine, the CDR3 is 15 residues long. Only the CDR3 portion is preserved as DNA: 45 bases, with reading frame beginning at the first base. Whole blood was collected in K2EDTA tubes by collaborating institutions according to the institutions' own protocols. For TCRbeta analysis, collaborators shipped samples in one of three forms: frozen whole blood, isolated PBMCs, or DNA extracted from either of those sample types. TCRbeta CDR3 regions were amplified from genomic DNA using the immunoSEQ Assay, a bias-controlled multiplex PCR. Concerning the study's data processing: Nucleated cell counts per sample were estimated from amplification of reference gene primers within the assay. To quantify the absolute abundance of each unique TCRbeta CDR3 rearrangement, sequence reads were collapsed and filtered. For each sample, productive Simpson clonality was calculated by taking the square root of Simpson's diversity index across productive rearrangements. TCRdb retrieved this table from immuneACCESS and kept in-frame rearrangements only. Not all clones are present; in checked studies, unresolved V genes account for under half, and no reason is known for the remainder. V, J and clone size derive from that table, while D and trimming were established from the DNA sequence. The sample yields about 160,000 clones; 70% to 85% were counted once. The leading ten clones occupy about 20% of the sample.

These data originate in a study of blood T cell repertoires in COVID-19 (dated by TCRdb to 2020 to 2021). Broadly, across the study: The collaborator samples originated in the United States, Italy and Spain and spanned the acute and convalescent phases of COVID-19. The prospective study material was composed of cDNA or gDNA derived from T cells, B-cell-depleted T cells, or PBMCs. Deeply sampled blood TCRbeta repertoires from subjects exposed to, actively infected with, or recovered from COVID-19 were included in the dataset. A freely available public database, intended as a resource for researchers studying the immune response to SARS-CoV-2, is where the repertoires were released. Samples came from the ongoing ImmuneRACE study (first 160 participants) plus 1,254 subjects from 6 global collaborators. Nearly every sample came with metadata listing a de-identified subject ID, COVID-19 status, age in years and sex. Where available, HLA class I and class II types were taken from metadata supplied by the sample provider and were not determined by assay-based typing. General conclusions and limits of the study: The amount of clinical and demographic metadata varied by source and participant and was provided uncurated.

The chain is made from TRBV3-1 (or the pseudogene TRBV3-2) and TRBJ1-4; TRBD1 fits 9 bases in the junction. This TCR was recovered from a woman over 75 with acute or convalescent COVID-19. Sample: peripheral blood. The CDR3 amino acid sequence is: CASSYTGGEGEKLFF. The bases are TGTGCCAGCAGTTATACAGGGGGCGAGGGAGAAAAACTGTTTTTT.